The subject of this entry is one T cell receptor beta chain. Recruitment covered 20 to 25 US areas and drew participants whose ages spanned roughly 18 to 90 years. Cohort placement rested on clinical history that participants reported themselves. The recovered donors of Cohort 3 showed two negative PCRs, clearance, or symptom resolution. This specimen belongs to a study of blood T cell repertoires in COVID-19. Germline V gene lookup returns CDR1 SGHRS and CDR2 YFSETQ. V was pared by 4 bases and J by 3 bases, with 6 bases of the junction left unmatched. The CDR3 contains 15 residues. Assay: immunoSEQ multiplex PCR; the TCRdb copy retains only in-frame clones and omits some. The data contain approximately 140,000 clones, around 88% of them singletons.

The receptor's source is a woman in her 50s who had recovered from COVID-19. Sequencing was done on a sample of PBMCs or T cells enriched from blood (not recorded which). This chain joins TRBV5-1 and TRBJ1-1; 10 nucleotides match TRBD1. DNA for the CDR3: TGCGCCAGCAGCACCGACAGGGGGCCGGACACTGAAGCTTTCTTT. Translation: CASSTDRGPDTEAFF.